The rows below give T cell receptor beta chains drawn from one sample of a study of T cell changes during pregnancy in multiple sclerosis. Assay: immunoSEQ multiplex PCR; the TCRdb copy retains only in-frame clones and omits some. The repertoire holds approximately 89,000 clones, with about 94% as singletons. The source material was peripheral blood, sampled in the third trimester of pregnancy. The receptors here all came from a female donor with multiple sclerosis, enrolled in a pregnancy study. Both conserved end residues are part of each CDR3. D genes are given only for firm matches. Clone size is given for some rows only: seen once, a few or many times, or a class if the clone is expanded.

TRBV7-9	.	14	.	TRBJ2-3	CASSLTGGADTQYF	TGTGCCAGCAGCTTAACGGGGGGCGCAGATACGCAGTATTTT
TRBV5-1	.	13	.	TRBJ1-2	CASSFDSLDGYTF	TGCGCCAGCAGCTTTGACAGCCTTGATGGCTACACCTTC
TRBV5-1	TRBD2	18	.	TRBJ2-7	CASRGRLAGGHRSYEQYF	TGCGCCAGCAGGGGTCGCCTAGCGGGAGGCCACCGCTCCTACGAGCAGTACTTC
TRBV7-6	TRBD2	16	.	TRBJ2-1	CASSSLAGGGRDEQFF	TGTGCCAGCAGCTCATTAGCGGGAGGGGGAAGGGATGAGCAGTTCTTC
TRBV14	.	14	.	TRBJ2-2	CASSHRTDTGELFF	TGTGCCAGCAGCCACAGGACAGACACCGGGGAGCTGTTTTTT
TRBV30	.	14	few	TRBJ1-1	CAWSSTERYTEAFF	TGTGCCTGGAGTTCAACAGAACGTTACACTGAAGCTTTCTTT
TRBV7-8	TRBD1	15	.	TRBJ2-1	CASSKRTGGDNEQFF	TGTGCCAGCAGCAAGAGGACAGGGGGGGACAATGAGCAGTTCTTC
TRBV27	TRBD1	16	.	TRBJ2-3	CASSFRTGMGTDTQYF	TGTGCCAGCAGTTTTCGGACAGGAATGGGCACAGATACGCAGTATTTT
TRBV7-9	.	13	.	TRBJ2-1	CASGQYGYNEQFF	TGTGCCAGCGGGCAGTATGGCTACAATGAGCAGTTCTTC
TRBV7-8	.	14	.	TRBJ2-5	CASSPIRGRETQYF	TGTGCCAGCAGCCCAATAAGAGGCCGAGAGACCCAGTACTTC
TRBV30	.	13	few	TRBJ1-1	CAWSVRGNTEAFF	TGTGCCTGGAGTGTACGAGGTAACACTGAAGCTTTCTTT
TRBV7-3	.	13	.	TRBJ2-5	CASSPRLMETQYF	TGTGCCAGCAGCCCCCGACTAATGGAGACCCAGTACTTC
TRBV6-1	TRBD1	14	.	TRBJ1-4	CASRGQGTREKLFF	TGTGCCAGCAGGGGACAGGGGACCCGGGAAAAACTGTTTTTT
TRBV2	TRBD1	15	.	TRBJ2-2	CASSDRGPYTGELFF	TGTGCCAGCAGTGATAGGGGGCCTTACACCGGGGAGCTGTTTTTT
TRBV27	TRBD2	20	once	TRBJ2-3	CASTLRSSGRGLTRGDTQYF	TGTGCCAGCACTCTAAGATCTAGCGGGAGGGGCCTTACCAGGGGAGATACGCAGTATTTT
TRBV18	.	13	.	TRBJ1-1	CASSPQGYTEAFF	TGTGCCAGCTCACCACAGGGGTATACTGAAGCTTTCTTT
TRBV5-4	TRBD2	16	.	TRBJ2-1	CASSFPGLASYNEQFF	TGTGCCAGCAGTTTTCCGGGACTAGCGTCCTACAATGAGCAGTTCTTC